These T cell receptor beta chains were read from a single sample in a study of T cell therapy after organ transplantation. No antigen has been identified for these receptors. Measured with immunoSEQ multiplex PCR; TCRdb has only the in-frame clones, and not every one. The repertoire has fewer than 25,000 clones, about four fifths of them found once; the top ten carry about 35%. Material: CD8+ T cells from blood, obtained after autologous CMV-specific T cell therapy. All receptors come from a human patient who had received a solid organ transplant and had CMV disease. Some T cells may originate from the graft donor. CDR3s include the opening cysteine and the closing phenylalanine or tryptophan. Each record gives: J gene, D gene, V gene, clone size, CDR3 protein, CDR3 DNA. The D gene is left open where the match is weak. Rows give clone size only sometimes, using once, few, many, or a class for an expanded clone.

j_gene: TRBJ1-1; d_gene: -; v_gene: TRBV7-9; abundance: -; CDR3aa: CASNWGGGPEAFF; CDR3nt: TGTGCCAGCAACTGGGGCGGAGGACCTGAAGCTTTCTTT
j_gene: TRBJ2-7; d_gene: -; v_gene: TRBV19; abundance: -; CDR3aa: CASSISPVTYEQYF; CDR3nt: TGTGCCAGTAGTATTTCGCCGGTAACCTACGAGCAGTACTTC
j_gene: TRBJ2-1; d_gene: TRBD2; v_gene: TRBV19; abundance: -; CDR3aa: CASSITSGPYNEQFF; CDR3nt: TGTGCCAGTAGTATAACTAGCGGGCCCTACAATGAGCAGTTCTTC
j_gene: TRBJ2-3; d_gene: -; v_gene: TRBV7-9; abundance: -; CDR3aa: CASSLGLYTDTQYF; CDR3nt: TGTGCCAGCAGCTTAGGACTATACACAGATACGCAGTATTTT
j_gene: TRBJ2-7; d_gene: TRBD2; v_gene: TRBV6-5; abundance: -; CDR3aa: CASSYQAGSYEQYF; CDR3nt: TGTGCCAGCAGTTACCAAGCGGGGAGCTACGAGCAGTACTTC
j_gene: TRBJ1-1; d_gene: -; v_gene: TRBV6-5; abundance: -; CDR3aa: CASSYSGMNTEAFF; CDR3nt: TGTGCCAGCAGTTATTCAGGGATGAACACTGAAGCTTTCTTT
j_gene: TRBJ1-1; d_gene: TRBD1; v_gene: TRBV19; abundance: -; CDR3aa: CASSPGTGRVQAFF; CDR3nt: TGTGCCAGTAGTCCAGGGACAGGGAGGGTTCAAGCTTTCTTT
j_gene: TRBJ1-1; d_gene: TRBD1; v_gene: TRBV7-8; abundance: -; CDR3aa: CASSLAGTGGEAFF; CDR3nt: TGTGCCAGCAGCTTGGCCGGGACAGGGGGAGAAGCTTTCTTT
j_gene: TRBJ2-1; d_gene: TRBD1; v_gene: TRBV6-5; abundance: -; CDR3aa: CASSRQGAGEQFF; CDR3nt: TGTGCCAGCAGTCGACAGGGGGCGGGTGAGCAGTTCTTC
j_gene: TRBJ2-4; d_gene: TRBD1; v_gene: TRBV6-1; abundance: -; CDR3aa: CASSEEDGTGTNIQYF; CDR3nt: TGTGCCAGCAGTGAAGAGGACGGGACAGGGACAAACATTCAGTACTTC
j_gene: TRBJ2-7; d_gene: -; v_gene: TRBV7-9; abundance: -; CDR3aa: CASSLGIGPSYEQYF; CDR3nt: TGTGCCAGCAGCTTAGGTATTGGACCCTCCTACGAGCAGTACTTC
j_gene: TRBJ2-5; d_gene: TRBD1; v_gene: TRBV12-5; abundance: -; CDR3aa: CASGWGQGARETQYF; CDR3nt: TGTGCTAGTGGTTGGGGACAGGGGGCGCGGGAGACCCAGTACTTC
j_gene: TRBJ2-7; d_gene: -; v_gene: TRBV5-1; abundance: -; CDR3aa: CASSLMGTNNEQYF; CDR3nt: TGCGCCAGCAGCTTGATGGGGACGAACAACGAGCAGTACTTC
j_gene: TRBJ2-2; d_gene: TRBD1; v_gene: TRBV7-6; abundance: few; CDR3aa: CASSLSSGTGVPELFF; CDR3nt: TGTGCCAGCAGCTTAAGCTCCGGGACAGGGGTTCCGGAGCTGTTTTTT
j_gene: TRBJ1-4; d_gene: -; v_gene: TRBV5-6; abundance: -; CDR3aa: CASSFPGDGYEKLFF; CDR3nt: TGTGCCAGCAGCTTCCCCGGGGACGGCTATGAAAAACTGTTTTTT
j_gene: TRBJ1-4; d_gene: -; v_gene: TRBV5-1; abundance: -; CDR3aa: CASSLVGATNEKLFF; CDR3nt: TGCGCCAGCAGCTTGGTGGGAGCAACTAATGAAAAACTGTTTTTT
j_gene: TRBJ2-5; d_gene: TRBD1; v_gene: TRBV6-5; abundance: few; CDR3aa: CASREDRGQETQYF; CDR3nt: TGTGCCAGCAGAGAGGACAGGGGGCAGGAGACCCAGTACTTC
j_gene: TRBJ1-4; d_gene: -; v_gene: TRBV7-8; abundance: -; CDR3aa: CASSSQGTPKEKLFF; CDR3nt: TGTGCCAGCAGCTCGCAAGGGACCCCGAAGGAAAAACTGTTTTTT
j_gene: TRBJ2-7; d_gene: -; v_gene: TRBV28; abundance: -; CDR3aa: CASSLWGGSYEQYF; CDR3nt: TGTGCCAGCAGTTTATGGGGGGGTTCCTACGAGCAGTACTTC
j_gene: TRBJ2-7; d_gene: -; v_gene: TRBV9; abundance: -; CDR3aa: CASSVGMDSFEQYF; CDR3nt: TGTGCCAGCAGCGTAGGGATGGACTCTTTCGAGCAGTACTTC
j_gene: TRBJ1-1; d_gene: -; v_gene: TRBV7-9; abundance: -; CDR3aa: CASIPLDTEAFF; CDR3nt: TGTGCCAGCATCCCGTTGGACACTGAAGCTTTCTTT
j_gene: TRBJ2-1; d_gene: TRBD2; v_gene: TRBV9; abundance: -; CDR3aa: CASKGTSGDNEQFF; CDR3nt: TGTGCCAGCAAGGGGACTAGCGGTGACAATGAGCAGTTCTTC
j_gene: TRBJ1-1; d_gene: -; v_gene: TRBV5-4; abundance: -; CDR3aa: CASSLEIGDTEAFF; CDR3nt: TGTGCCAGCAGCTTGGAGATTGGGGACACTGAAGCTTTCTTT
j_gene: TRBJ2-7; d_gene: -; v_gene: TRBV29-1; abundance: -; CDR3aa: CSVVGGSGYEQYF; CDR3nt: TGCAGCGTTGTTGGGGGGAGTGGCTACGAGCAGTACTTC
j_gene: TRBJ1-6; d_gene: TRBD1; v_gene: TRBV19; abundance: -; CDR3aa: CASSSSALTGTNSPLHF; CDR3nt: TGTGCCAGTAGTTCCTCGGCCCTGACAGGGACCAATTCACCCCTCCACTTT
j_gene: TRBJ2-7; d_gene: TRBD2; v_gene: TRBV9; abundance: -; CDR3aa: CASSDSPGRGENSYEQYF; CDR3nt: TGTGCCAGCAGCGACTCACCGGGGCGGGGGGAAAACTCCTACGAGCAGTACTTC
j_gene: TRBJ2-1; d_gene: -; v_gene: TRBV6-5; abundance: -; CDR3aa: CASSYGGQENEQFF; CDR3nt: TGTGCCAGCAGTTACGGGGGACAAGAAAATGAGCAGTTCTTC
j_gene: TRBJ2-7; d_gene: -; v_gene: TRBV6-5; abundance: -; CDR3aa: CASSYYAYYEQYF; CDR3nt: TGTGCCAGCAGTTACTATGCTTACTACGAGCAGTACTTC
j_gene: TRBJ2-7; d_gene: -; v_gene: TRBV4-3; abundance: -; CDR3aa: CASSQDRGFSYEQYF; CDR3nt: TGCGCCAGCAGCCAAGATCGGGGGTTCTCCTACGAGCAGTACTTC
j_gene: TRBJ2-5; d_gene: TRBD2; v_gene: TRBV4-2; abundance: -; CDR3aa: CASSQERGDQETQYF; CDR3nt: TGTGCCAGCAGCCAAGAGCGGGGGGACCAAGAGACCCAGTACTTC
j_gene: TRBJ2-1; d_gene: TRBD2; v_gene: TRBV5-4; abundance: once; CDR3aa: CASSVAGPSYNEQFF; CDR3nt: TGTGCCAGCAGCGTAGCGGGACCATCCTACAATGAGCAGTTCTTC
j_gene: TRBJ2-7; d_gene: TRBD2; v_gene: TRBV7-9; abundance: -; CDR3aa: CASSSSGGRPYEQYF; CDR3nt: TGTGCCAGCAGTTCCTCGGGGGGACGACCCTACGAGCAGTACTTC
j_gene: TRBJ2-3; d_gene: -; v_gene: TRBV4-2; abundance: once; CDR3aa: CASSQDTGGPPSYTQYF; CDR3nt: TGTGCCAGCAGCCAAGATACCGGGGGCCCGCCCAGCTATACGCAGTATTTT
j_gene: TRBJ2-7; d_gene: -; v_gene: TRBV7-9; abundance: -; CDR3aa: CASSTNEQYF; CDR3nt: TGTGCCAGCAGTACAAACGAGCAGTACTTC
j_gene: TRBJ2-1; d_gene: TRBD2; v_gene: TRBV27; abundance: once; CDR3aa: CASSLGASGAFNEQFF; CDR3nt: TGTGCCAGCAGTTTAGGGGCTAGCGGGGCCTTTAATGAGCAGTTCTTC
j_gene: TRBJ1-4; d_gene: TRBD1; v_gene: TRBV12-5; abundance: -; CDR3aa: CASGLSVGTGIGEKLFF; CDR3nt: TGTGCTAGTGGTTTGTCAGTAGGGACAGGGATTGGTGAAAAACTGTTTTTT
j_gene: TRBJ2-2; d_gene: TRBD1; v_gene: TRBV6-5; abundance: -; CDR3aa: CASRTTGGNTGELFF; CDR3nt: TGTGCCAGTCGGACCACAGGGGGAAACACCGGGGAGCTGTTTTTT
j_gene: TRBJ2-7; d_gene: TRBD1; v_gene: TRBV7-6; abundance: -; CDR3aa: CASSSLDRVSNYEQYF; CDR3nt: TGTGCCAGCAGCTCACTGGACAGGGTCTCTAACTACGAGCAGTACTTC
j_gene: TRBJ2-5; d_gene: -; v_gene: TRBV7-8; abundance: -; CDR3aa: CASSLTGTRGRETQYF; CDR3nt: TGTGCCAGCAGCTTGACCGGGACCAGAGGACGAGAGACCCAGTACTTC
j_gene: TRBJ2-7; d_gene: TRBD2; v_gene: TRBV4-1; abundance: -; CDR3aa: CASSIEAGGAYEQYF; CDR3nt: TGCGCCAGCAGCATCGAGGCGGGAGGTGCCTACGAGCAGTACTTC
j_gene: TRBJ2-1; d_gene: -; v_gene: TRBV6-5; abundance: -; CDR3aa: CASSYSMVGPIGKFF; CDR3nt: TGTGCCAGCAGTTACTCGATGGTTGGGCCGATCGGGAAGTTCTTC
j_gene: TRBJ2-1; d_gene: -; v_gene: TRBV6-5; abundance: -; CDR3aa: CASSSDSRRDEQFF; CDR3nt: TGTGCCAGCAGTTCGGACTCCCGAAGGGATGAGCAGTTCTTC
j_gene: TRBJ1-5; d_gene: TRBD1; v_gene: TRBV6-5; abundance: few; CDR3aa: CASSLTGNSNQPQHF; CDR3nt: TGTGCCAGCAGTCTGACAGGGAATAGCAATCAGCCCCAGCATTTT
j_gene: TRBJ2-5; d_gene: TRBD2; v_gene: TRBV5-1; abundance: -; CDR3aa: CASSLTSRLAGVHLQETQYF; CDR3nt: TGCGCCAGCAGCTTGACCTCCAGACTAGCGGGGGTTCACCTACAAGAGACCCAGTACTTC
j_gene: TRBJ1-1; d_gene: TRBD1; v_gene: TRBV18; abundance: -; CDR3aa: CASSPPGGVWLADTEAFF; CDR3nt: TGTGCCAGCTCACCCCCAGGGGGCGTTTGGTTAGCGGACACTGAAGCTTTCTTT
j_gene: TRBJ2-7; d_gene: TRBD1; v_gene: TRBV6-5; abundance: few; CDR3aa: CATDPGQGLEQYF; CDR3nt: TGTGCTACCGATCCCGGACAGGGTCTCGAGCAGTACTTC
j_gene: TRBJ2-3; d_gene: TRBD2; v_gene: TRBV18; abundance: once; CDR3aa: CASSSLAGGTLGTDTQYF; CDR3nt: TGTGCCAGCTCAAGCCTAGCGGGGGGCACCTTGGGCACAGATACGCAGTATTTT
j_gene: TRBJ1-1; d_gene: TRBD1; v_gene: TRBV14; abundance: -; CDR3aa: CASSLETGGFTEAFF; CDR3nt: TGTGCCAGCAGCTTGGAGACAGGGGGTTTCACTGAAGCTTTCTTT
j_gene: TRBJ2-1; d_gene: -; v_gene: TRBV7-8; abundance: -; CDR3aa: CASSLGGTSYNEQFF; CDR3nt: TGTGCCAGCAGCTTAGGGGGGACGTCCTACAATGAGCAGTTCTTC
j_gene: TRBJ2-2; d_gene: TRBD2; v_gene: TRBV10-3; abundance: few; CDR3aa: CAISERLAVNTGELFF; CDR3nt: TGTGCCATCAGTGAACGTCTAGCGGTTAACACCGGGGAGCTGTTTTTT
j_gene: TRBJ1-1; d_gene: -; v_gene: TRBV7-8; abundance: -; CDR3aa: CASSLMNTEAFF; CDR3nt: TGTGCCAGCAGCTTAATGAACACTGAAGCTTTCTTT